This T cell receptor (beta chain) was sequenced during a study of blood T cells in healthy people across ages. The germline CDR1 and CDR2 sequences are MGHRA and YSYEKL. Trimming took 2 bases from V and 7 from J, leaving 12 bases between them. This CDR3 comprises 15 residues. A sample-barcoded 5' primer and a J-beta primer mix were used in a second PCR of roughly 6 to 11 cycles. One entry per CDR3 protein results from TCRdb running MiXCR on the 5' RACE reads. The table shows 1.5 million to 2 million distinct CDR3 sequences, with roughly 30% occurring only once. This TCR derives from a woman in her 30s in good health. Sequenced material: blood. The rearrangement uses TRBV4-1 and TRBJ1-6; D gene ambiguous. The CDR3 loop reads CASSQLTTANSPLHF. In DNA form, the CDR3 reads TGCGCCAGCAGCCAACTTACCACAGCCAATTCACCCCTCCACTTT.